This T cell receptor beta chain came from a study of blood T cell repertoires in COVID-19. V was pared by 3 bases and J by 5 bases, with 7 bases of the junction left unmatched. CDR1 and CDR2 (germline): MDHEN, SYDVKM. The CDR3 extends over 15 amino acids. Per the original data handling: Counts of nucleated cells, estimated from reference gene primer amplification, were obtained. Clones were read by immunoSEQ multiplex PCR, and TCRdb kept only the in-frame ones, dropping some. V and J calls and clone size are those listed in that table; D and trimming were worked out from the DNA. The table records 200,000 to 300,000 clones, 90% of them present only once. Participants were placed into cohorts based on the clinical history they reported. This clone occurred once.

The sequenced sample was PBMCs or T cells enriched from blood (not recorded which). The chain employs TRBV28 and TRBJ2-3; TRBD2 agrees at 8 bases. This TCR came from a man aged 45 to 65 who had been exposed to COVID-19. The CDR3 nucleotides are TGTGCCAGCAGTTTCCTCTCGGGAGGGGGAGATACGCAGTATTTT. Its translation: CASSFLSGGGDTQYF.